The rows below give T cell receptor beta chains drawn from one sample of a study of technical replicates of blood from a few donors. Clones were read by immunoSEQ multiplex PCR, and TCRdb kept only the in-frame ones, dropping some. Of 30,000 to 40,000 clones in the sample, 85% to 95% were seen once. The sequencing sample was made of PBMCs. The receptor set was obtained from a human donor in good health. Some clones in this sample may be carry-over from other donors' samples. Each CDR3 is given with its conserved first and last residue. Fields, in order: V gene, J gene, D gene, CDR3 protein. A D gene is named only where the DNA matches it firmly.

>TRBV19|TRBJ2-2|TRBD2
CASSIWTSGSTGELFF
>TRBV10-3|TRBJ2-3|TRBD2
CAISGTSGGATTDTQYF
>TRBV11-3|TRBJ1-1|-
CASSLTGGTEAFF
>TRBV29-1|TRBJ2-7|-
CSVREATSYEQYF
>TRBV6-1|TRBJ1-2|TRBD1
CASQGVYGYTF
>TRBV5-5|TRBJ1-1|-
CASKRQENTEAFF
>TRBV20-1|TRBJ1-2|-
CSAREMVGDTF
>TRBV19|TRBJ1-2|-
CASSLPGQKRRIGYTF
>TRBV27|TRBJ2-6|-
CASSFQGFSSGANVLTF
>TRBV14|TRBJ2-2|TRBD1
CASSQEFGTGITGELFF
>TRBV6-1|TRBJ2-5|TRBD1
CASSATKQGWETQYF
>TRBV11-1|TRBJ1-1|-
CASSLDRTNTEAFF
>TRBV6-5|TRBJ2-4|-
CASSSGTPEAKNIQYF
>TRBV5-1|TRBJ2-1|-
CASRLESSYNEQFF
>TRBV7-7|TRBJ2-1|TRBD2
CASSLIAGGPNEQFF
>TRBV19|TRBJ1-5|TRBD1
CASSMTGFINQPQHF
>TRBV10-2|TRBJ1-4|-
CASSEPAGTYGEKLFF
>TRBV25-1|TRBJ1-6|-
CASSDVGRDSPLHF
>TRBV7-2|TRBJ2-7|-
CASSEPLGGTPYEQYF
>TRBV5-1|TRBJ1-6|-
CASSLTPSSYNSPLHF
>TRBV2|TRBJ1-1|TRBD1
CASTLLGQGMSEAFF
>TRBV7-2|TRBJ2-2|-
CASSSDGMAGELFF
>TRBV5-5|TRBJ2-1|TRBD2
CASSLFSGSYNEQFF
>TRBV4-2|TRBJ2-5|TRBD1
CASSQDGTGVRETQYF
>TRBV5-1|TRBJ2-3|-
CASSVREADTQYF
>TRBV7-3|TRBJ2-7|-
CASRSTGNDEQYF
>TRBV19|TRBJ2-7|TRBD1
CASAKGALVSYEQYF
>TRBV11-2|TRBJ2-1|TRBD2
CATGRASGRRNEQFF
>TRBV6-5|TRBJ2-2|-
CASATREGLVGELFF
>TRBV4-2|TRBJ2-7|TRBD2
CASSPGTSGYEQYF
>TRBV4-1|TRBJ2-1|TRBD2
CASSQVRGAYNEQFF
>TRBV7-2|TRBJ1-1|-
CASSRPGGTEAFF
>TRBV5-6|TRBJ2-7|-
CASSFNALAFSYEQYF